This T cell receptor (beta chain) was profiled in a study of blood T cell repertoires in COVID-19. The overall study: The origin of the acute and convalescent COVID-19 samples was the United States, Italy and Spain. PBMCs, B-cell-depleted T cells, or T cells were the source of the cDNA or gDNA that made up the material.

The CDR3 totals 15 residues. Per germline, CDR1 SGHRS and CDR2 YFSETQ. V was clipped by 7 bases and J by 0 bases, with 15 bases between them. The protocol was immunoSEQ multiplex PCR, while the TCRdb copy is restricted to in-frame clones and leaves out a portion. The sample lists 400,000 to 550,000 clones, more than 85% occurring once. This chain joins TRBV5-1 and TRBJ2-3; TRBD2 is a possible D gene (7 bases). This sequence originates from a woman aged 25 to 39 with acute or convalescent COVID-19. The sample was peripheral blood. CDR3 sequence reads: CASRKGGVSTDTQYF. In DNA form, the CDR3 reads TGCGCCAGCCGGAAAGGGGGGGTGAGCACAGATACGCAGTATTTT.